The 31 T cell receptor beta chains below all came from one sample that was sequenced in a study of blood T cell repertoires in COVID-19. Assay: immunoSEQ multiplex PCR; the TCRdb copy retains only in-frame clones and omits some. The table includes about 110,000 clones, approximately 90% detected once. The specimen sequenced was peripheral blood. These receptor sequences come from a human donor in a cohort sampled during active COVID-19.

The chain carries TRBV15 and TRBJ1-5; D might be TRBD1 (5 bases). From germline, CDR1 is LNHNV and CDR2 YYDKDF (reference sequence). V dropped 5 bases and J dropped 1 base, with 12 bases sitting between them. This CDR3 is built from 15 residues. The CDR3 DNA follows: TGTGCCACCAGCCAACTGTGGGGCAGCAATCAGCCCCAGCATTTT. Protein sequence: CATSQLWGSNQPQHF.

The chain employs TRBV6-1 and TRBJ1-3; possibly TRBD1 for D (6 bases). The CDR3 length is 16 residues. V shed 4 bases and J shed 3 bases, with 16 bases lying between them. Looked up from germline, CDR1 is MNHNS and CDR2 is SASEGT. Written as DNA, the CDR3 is TGTGCCAGCAGTGCCACCCCAACAGGGTTTGGAAACACCATATATTTT. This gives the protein CASSATPTGFGNTIYF.

CDR3 coding DNA: TGTGCCAGCAGCCGCGGGGCTAGCGGCTCCGGGGGAGAGACCCAGTACTTC. Translating it yields CASSRGASGSGGETQYF. The rearrangement links TRBV7-9 to TRBJ2-5, with 7 nucleotides matching TRBD2. CDR1 and CDR2 from the germline V gene are SEHNR and FQNEAQ (reference sequence). V was clipped by 5 bases and J by 4 bases; unmatched bases: 16. There are 17 residues in the CDR3.

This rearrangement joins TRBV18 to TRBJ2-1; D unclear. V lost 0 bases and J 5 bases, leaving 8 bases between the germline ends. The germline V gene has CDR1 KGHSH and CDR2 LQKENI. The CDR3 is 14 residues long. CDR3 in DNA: TGTGCCAGCTCACCACCGGTAGAAAACAATGAGCAGTTCTTC. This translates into CASSPPVENNEQFF.

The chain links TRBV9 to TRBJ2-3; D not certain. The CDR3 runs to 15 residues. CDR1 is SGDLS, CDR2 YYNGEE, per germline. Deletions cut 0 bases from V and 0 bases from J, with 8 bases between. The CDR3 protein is CASSVVGSSTDTQYF. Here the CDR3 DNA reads TGTGCCAGCAGCGTAGTCGGGTCTAGCACAGATACGCAGTATTTT.

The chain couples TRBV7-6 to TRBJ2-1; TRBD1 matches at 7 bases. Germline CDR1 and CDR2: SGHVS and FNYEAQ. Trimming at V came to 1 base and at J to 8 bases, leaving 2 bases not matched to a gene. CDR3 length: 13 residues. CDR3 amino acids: CASSLGQGYEQFF. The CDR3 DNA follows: TGTGCCAGCAGCTTAGGACAGGGCTATGAGCAGTTCTTC.

The CDR3, as DNA: TGTGCCAGTAAGGGGGTATTTGGCTCTGGGGCCAACGTCCTGACTTTC. Residues: CASKGVFGSGANVLTF. The rearrangement uses TRBV19 and TRBJ2-6, with a possible D match to TRBD1 (6 bases). The V end lost 7 bases, the J end lost 0 bases, and 13 bases lay between the germline ends. The germline V gene has CDR1 LNHDA and CDR2 SQIVND (reference sequence). The CDR3 covers 16 residues.

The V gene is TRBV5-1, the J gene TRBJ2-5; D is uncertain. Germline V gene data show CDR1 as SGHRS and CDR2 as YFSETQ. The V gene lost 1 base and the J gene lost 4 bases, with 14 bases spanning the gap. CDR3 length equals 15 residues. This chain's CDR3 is CASSLLVGPGETQYF. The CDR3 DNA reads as TGCGCCAGCAGCTTGTTGGTTGGGCCAGGAGAGACCCAGTACTTC.

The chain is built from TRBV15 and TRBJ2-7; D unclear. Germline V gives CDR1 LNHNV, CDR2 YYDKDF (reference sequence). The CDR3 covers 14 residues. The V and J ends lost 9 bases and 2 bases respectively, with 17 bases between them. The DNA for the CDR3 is TGTGCCACTCGTACCGTAGAGGATCCCTACGAGCAGTACTTC. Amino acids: CATRTVEDPYEQYF.

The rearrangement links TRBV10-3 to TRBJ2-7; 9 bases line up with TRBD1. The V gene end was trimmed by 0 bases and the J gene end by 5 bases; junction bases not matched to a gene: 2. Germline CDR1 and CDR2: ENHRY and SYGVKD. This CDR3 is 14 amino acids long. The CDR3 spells CAISESGTGNEQYF. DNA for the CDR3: TGTGCCATCAGTGAGTCGGGGACAGGGAACGAGCAGTACTTC.

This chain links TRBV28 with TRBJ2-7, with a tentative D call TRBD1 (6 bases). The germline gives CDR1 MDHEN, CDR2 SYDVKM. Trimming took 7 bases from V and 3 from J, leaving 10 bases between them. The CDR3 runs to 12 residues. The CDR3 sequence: CASNIQGYEQYF. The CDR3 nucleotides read TGTGCCAGCAACATACAGGGCTACGAGCAGTACTTC.

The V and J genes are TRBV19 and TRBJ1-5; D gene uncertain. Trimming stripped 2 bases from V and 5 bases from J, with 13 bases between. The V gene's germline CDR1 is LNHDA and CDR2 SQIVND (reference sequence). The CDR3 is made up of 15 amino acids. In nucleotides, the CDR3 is TGTGCCAGTAGTATAACCCCGGAGGGTTATCAGCCCCAGCATTTT. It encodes CASSITPEGYQPQHF.

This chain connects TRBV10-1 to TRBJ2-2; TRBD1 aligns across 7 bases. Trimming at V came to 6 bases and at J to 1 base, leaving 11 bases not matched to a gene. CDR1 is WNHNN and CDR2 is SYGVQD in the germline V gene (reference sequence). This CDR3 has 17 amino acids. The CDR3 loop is CASRSTTGAGNTGELFF. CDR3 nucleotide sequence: TGCGCCAGCAGGTCTACCACAGGGGCCGGGAACACCGGGGAGCTGTTTTTT.

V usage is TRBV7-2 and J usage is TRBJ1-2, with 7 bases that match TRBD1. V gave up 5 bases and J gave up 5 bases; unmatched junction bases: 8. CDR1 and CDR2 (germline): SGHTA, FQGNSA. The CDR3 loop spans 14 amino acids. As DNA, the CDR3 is TGTGCCAGCAGCCTTGACAGGGCCCAATATGGCTACACCTTC. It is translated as CASSLDRAQYGYTF.

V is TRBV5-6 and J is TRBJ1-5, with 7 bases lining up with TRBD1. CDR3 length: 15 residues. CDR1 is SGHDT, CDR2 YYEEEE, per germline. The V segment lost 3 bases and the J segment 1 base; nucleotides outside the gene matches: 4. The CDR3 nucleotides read TGTGCCAGCAGCTCGGCGACAGGGAGCAATCAGCCCCAGCATTTT. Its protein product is CASSSATGSNQPQHF. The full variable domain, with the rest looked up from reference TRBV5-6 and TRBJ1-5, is DAGVTQSPTHLIKTRGQQVTLRCSPKSGHDTVSWYQQALGQGPQFIFQYYEEEERQRGNFPDRFSGHQFPNYSSELNVNALLLGDSALYLCASSSATGSNQPQHFGDGTRLSIL.

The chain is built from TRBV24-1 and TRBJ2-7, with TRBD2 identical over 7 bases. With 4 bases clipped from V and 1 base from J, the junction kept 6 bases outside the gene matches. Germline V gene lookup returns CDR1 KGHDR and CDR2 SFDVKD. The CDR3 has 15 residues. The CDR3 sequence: CATSEGGAGSYEQYF. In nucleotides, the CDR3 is TGTGCCACCAGTGAGGGAGGGGCTGGGTCCTACGAGCAGTACTTC.

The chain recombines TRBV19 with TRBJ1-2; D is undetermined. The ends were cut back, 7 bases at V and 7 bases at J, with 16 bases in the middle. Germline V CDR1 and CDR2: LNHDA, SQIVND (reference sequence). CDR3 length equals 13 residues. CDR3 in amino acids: CASTLRRGTGYTF. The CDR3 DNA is TGTGCCAGTACCCTCAGACGCGGCACTGGCTACACCTTC. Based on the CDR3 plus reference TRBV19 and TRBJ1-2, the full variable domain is DGGITQSPKYLFRKEGQNVTLSCEQNLNHDAMYWYRQDPGQGLRLIYYSQIVNDFQKGDIAEGYSVSREKKESFPLTVTSAQKNPTAFYLCASTLRRGTGYTFGSGTRLTVV.

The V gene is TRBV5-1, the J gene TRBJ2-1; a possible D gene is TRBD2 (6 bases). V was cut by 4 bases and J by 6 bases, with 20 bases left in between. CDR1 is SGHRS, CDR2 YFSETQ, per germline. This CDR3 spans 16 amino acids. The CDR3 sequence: CASSPFSGPKVNEQFF. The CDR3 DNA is TGCGCCAGCAGCCCGTTTAGCGGTCCTAAAGTCAATGAGCAGTTCTTC.

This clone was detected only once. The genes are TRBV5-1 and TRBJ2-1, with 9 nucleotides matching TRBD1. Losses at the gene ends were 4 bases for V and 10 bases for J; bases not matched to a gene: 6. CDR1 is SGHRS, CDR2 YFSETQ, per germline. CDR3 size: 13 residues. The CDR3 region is CASSRGQGVEQFF. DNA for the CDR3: TGCGCCAGCAGCCGGGGACAGGGAGTCGAGCAGTTCTTC.

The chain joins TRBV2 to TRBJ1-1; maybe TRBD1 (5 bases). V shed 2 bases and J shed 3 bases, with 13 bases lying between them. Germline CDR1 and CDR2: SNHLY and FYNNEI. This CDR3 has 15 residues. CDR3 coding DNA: TGTGCCAGCAGTGAACCCCGGGGGTCGTACACTGAAGCTTTCTTT. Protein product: CASSEPRGSYTEAFF.

CDR3 coding DNA: TGTGCCAGCAGGAGGGCTGCCTATGGCTACACCTTC. It encodes CASRRAAYGYTF. V is TRBV9 and J is TRBJ1-2; D not certain. This CDR3 is 12 amino acids long. V dropped 5 bases and J dropped 4 bases, with 9 bases sitting between them. CDR1 and CDR2 (germline): SGDLS, YYNGEE.

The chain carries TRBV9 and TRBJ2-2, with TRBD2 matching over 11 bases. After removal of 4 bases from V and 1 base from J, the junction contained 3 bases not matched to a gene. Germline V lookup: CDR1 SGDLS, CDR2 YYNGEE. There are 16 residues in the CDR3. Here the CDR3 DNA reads TGTGCCAGCAGCCCCCTAGCGGGAGGGAACACCGGGGAGCTGTTTTTT. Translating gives CASSPLAGGNTGELFF.

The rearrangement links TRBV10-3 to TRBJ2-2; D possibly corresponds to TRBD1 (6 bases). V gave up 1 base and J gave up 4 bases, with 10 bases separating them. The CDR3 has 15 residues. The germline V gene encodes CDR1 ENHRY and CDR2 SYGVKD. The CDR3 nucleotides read TGTGCCATCAGTGAGTGGGGGCTCAGCACCGGGGAGCTGTTTTTT. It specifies CAISEWGLSTGELFF.

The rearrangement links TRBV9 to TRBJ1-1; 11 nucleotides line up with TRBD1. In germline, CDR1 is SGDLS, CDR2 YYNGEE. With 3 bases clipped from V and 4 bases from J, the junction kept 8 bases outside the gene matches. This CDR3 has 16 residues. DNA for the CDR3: TGTGCCAGCAGCGCGAGCTCGGGACAGGGGGGCACTGAAGCTTTCTTT. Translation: CASSASSGQGGTEAFF.

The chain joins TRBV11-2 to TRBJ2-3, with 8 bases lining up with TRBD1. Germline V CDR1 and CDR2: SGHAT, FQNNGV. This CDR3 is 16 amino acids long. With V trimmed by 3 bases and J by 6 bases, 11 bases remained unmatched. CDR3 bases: TGTGCCAGCAGCTTTGCACTTCGTACAGGGGGGGATACGCAGTATTTT. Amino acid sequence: CASSFALRTGGDTQYF.

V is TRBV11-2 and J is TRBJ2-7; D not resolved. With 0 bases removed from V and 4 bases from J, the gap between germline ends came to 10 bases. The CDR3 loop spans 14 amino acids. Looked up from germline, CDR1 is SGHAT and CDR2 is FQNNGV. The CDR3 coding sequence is TGTGCCAGCAGCTTAGATGCAGTCGTATACGAGCAGTACTTC. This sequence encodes CASSLDAVVYEQYF.

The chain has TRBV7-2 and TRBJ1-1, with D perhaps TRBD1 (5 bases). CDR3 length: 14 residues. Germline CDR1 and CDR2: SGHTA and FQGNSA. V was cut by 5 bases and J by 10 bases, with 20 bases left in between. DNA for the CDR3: TGTGCCAGCAGCCCAACTCCAGGGTCTGCAGGAGCTTTCTTT. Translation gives CASSPTPGSAGAFF.

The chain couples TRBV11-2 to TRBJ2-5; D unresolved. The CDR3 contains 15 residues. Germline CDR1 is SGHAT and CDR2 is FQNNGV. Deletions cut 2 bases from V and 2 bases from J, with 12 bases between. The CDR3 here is CASSLRLVGQETQYF. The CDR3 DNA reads TGTGCCAGCAGCTTAAGGCTAGTAGGTCAAGAGACCCAGTACTTC.

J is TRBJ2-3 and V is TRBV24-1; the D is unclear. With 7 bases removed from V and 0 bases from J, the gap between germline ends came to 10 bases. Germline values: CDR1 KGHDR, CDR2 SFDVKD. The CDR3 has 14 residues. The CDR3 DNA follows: TGTGCCACCAGCAGTTTCCGAAGCACAGATACGCAGTATTTT. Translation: CATSSFRSTDTQYF.

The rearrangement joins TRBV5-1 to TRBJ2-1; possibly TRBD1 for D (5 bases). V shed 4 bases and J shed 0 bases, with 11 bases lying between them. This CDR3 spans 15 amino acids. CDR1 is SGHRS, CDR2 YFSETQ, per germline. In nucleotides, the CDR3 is TGCGCCAGCAGCCGCGACAGTAGCTCCTACAATGAGCAGTTCTTC. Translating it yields CASSRDSSSYNEQFF.

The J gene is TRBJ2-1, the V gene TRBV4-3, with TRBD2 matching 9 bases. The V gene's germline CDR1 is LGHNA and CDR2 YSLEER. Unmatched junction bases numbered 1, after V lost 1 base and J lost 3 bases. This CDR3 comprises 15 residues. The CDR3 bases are TGCGCCAGCAGCCAAGGGCGGGAGGGCTACAATGAGCAGTTCTTC. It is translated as CASSQGREGYNEQFF.